This T cell receptor (beta chain) was sequenced for a study of control samples from healthy donors and cancer patients. Clones were sequenced by immunoSEQ multiplex PCR, and TCRdb holds only the in-frame ones, with some missing. The table records about 27,000 clones, roughly 93% of them present only once. Trimming took off 2 bases at V and 2 bases at J, with 10 bases between the two ends. The germline V gene encodes CDR1 MNHEY and CDR2 SMNVEV (reference sequence). This CDR3 is 15 amino acids long. The TCR was taken from a man between 50 and 59 years old with lung cancer. Sequenced: PBMCs. V is TRBV27 and J is TRBJ1-5, with a tentative D call TRBD1 (5 bases). CDR3 DNA sequence: TGTGCCAGCAGTTTAAAAGGGGTCGGCAATCAGCCCCAGCATTTT. Protein product: CASSLKGVGNQPQHF.